A selection of T cell receptor beta chains follows, all from one sample in a study of post-analysis software for immune sequencing data. TCRdb independently ran MiXCR on the PCR reads; one entry per CDR3 protein. The repertoire has 350,000 to 500,000 distinct CDR3 sequences, approximately 42% of them found once; the top ten carry 7.6%. The sequencing sample was made of blood. These receptor sequences come from a girl under 10 years old with multiple sclerosis. Both conserved end residues are part of each CDR3. Each record gives: clone size, V gene, D gene, J gene, CDR3 protein. The D gene is left open where the match is weak. Clone sizes are given selectively: once, few, many, or a class where the clone is expanded.

>few|TRBV11-2|NA|TRBJ2-1
CASSPPDYFYNEQFF
>NA|TRBV12-3/TRBV12-4|TRBD2|TRBJ2-1
CASSPGGYISNNEQFF
>few|TRBV20-1|TRBD2|TRBJ2-5
CSARDAGVGETQYF
>once|TRBV10-3|NA|TRBJ1-1
CAAGRGGEAFF
>NA|TRBV20-1|TRBD1|TRBJ2-7
CSATAPGQGNVIDEQYF
>NA|TRBV3-1|NA|TRBJ1-1
CASSHAGTEAFF
>many|TRBV7-3|TRBD2|TRBJ2-1
CASSSLAGGYNEQFF
>NA|TRBV27|TRBD2|TRBJ2-5
CASRRVSSGETQYF
>few|TRBV6-6|NA|TRBJ2-3
CASSYQGNTQYF
>NA|TRBV29-1|NA|TRBJ2-3
CSVDRQNTDTQYF
>NA|TRBV5-1|TRBD1|TRBJ1-6
CASNSGDRGNSPLHF
>once|TRBV24-1|NA|TRBJ1-1
CATSDSANQRAEAFF
>NA|TRBV5-1|NA|TRBJ2-1
CASSFPNSYNEQFF
>NA|TRBV4-3|NA|TRBJ2-3
CASSHFQGPRANPTDTQYF
>NA|TRBV6-5|TRBD2|TRBJ2-1
CASRDDGGTQFF
>NA|TRBV11-1|NA|TRBJ2-7
CASSYLVSSYEQYF
>NA|TRBV5-1|TRBD1|TRBJ2-6
CASSSGRGLSGANVLTF
>NA|TRBV7-9|NA|TRBJ1-1
CASSLGGAGFHTEAFF
>NA|TRBV6-5|NA|TRBJ1-5
CASRRGSNSNQPQHF